A single sample is the source of the 2 T cell receptor beta chains below, sequenced in a study of blood T cell repertoires in COVID-19. Data came from immunoSEQ multiplex PCR; TCRdb stores just in-frame clones and leaves some out. The table lists 15,000 to 20,000 clones, around 88% of them singletons, with approximately 5% in the top ten. Sequenced sample: PBMCs or T cells enriched from blood (not recorded which). The source is a woman under 40 who had recovered from COVID-19.

V usage is TRBV4-3 and J usage is TRBJ1-3; 10 positions agree with TRBD1. With 8 bases clipped from V and 0 bases from J, the junction kept 4 bases outside the gene matches. The germline gives CDR1 LGHNA, CDR2 YSLEER. The CDR3 is 15 amino acids. CDR3 loop: CASGTGAGSGNTIYF. The CDR3 coding sequence is TGCGCCAGCGGGACAGGGGCCGGCTCTGGAAACACCATATATTTT.

The chain joins TRBV6-5 to TRBJ1-3; D not certain. With 10 bases removed from V and 0 bases from J, the gap between germline ends came to 7 bases. In germline, CDR1 is MNHEY, CDR2 SVGAGI. CDR3 length: 12 amino acids. The CDR3 sequence: CATGNSGNTIYF. CDR3 nucleotide sequence: TGTGCCACGGGAAACTCTGGAAACACCATATATTTT.